The next 27 T cell receptor beta chains were all read from a single sample in a study of T cell responses to AZD1222 COVID-19 vaccine. This table comes from immunoSEQ multiplex PCR, and its TCRdb copy is limited to in-frame clones, with some not included. This table holds 100,000 or so clones, less than 90% found once. This specimen was peripheral blood, taken on day 0 of AZD1222 vaccination. The receptors here all came from an adult in good health.

The V and J genes are TRBV6-4 and TRBJ2-1; TRBD2 matches at 10 bases. CDR1 is MRHNA and CDR2 is SNTAGT in the germline V gene. After removal of 3 bases from V and 5 bases from J, the junction contained 4 bases not matched to a gene. This CDR3 spans 15 amino acids. CDR3 protein: CASSELSGRDNEQFF. Here the CDR3 DNA reads TGTGCCAGCAGTGAGTTGAGCGGGAGGGACAATGAGCAGTTCTTC.

The gene calls are TRBV7-2 and TRBJ1-6, with D hard to call. The CDR3 runs to 13 residues. The germline CDR1 and CDR2 sequences are SGHTA and FQGNSA. Trimming took 7 bases from V and 5 from J, leaving 9 bases between them. CDR3 sequence reads: CASTIAHNSPLHF. In DNA, the CDR3 is TGTGCCAGCACAATAGCCCATAATTCACCCCTCCACTTT.

The chain carries TRBV7-9 and TRBJ2-5; no clear D gene. V lost 2 bases and J lost 7, with 5 bases in between. Germline values: CDR1 SEHNR, CDR2 FQNEAQ (reference sequence). CDR3 length equals 11 residues. The CDR3 is CASSLIATQYF. CDR3 sequence (DNA): TGTGCCAGCAGCTTAATCGCGACCCAGTACTTC.

This clone came up once. V and J are TRBV30 and TRBJ1-2; 7 nucleotides match TRBD1. Germline V CDR1 and CDR2: GTSNPN, SVGIG (reference sequence). The CDR3 has 13 residues. The V gene end was trimmed by 2 bases and the J gene end by 4 bases; junction bases not matched to a gene: 4. The CDR3 spells CAWSHRGVYGYTF. CDR3 nucleotides: TGTGCCTGGAGTCACAGGGGAGTCTATGGCTACACCTTC.

The chain links TRBV27 to TRBJ2-1; 10 bases fit TRBD1. This CDR3 has 15 residues. V lost 9 bases, J lost 1 base, and 6 bases stayed unmatched. The V gene's germline CDR1 is MNHEY and CDR2 SMNVEV (reference sequence). The CDR3: CASRGQGRSYNEQFF. DNA of the CDR3: TGTGCCAGTCGGGGACAGGGGCGTTCCTACAATGAGCAGTTCTTC.

The chain couples TRBV12-3 or TRBV12-4 to TRBJ2-1; D uncertain. V lost 5 bases, J lost 11 bases, and 7 bases lay in between. The CDR3 length is 10 residues. Here the CDR3 DNA reads TGTGCCAGCAGTAGACGAAAGCAGTTCTTC. Translating gives CASSRRKQFF.

The chain links TRBV11-2 to TRBJ2-7; perhaps TRBD2 as D (5 bases). From germline, CDR1 is SGHAT and CDR2 FQNNGV. This CDR3 is 14 amino acids long. Trimming removed 5 bases at V and 3 bases at J, with 14 bases between. The CDR3 DNA sequence: TGTGCCAGCAGCCCCGAGAGGGTCCACTACGAGCAGTACTTC. Protein: CASSPERVHYEQYF. Full variable domain (outside the CDR3, taken from reference TRBV11-2 and TRBJ2-7): EAGVAQSPRYKIIEKRQSVAFWCNPISGHATLYWYQQILGQGPKLLIQFQNNGVVDDSQLPKDRFSAERLKGVDSTLKIQPAKLEDSAVYLCASSPERVHYEQYFGPGTRLTVT.

The CDR3, as DNA: TGCGCCAGCAGAGCCTCTAGCGGGATCACAGATACGCAGTATTTT. Translated, it gives CASRASSGITDTQYF. This chain links TRBV10-2 with TRBJ2-3; 9 bases agree with TRBD2. In germline, CDR1 is WSHSY, CDR2 SAAADI. With V trimmed by 6 bases and J by 2 bases, 6 bases remained unmatched. CDR3 length: 15 amino acids.

The V call is TRBV9, the J call TRBJ2-3, with D possibly TRBD2 on 5 matching bases. CDR1 is SGDLS, CDR2 YYNGEE, per germline. The CDR3 totals 16 residues. Trimming pared 0 bases from V and 0 bases from J, leaving 11 bases between. The CDR3 here is CASSVGVEVSTDTQYF. In nucleotides, the CDR3 is TGTGCCAGCAGCGTAGGTGTGGAGGTTAGCACAGATACGCAGTATTTT.

The chain recombines TRBV3-1 (or the pseudogene TRBV3-2) with TRBJ1-3; 7 bases align to TRBD1. The trim removed 1 base at V and 2 bases at J, leaving 8 bases unmatched. The germline V gene encodes CDR1 LGHDT and CDR2 YNNKEL (reference sequence). This CDR3 has 17 amino acids. CDR3 loop: CASSQGFPDRAGNTIYF. The CDR3 region has the DNA TGTGCCAGCAGCCAAGGTTTTCCCGACAGGGCTGGAAACACCATATATTTT.

V usage is TRBV6-4 and J usage is TRBJ2-3; 8 bases line up with TRBD1. Germline CDR1 and CDR2: MRHNA and SNTAGT. The CDR3 extends over 16 amino acids. V dropped 6 bases and J dropped 4; count of bases not matched to a gene: 12. The CDR3 coding sequence is TGTGCCAGCAGCCCTGAACAGGGGGACGGAGCAGATACGCAGTATTTT. Amino acids: CASSPEQGDGADTQYF.

This chain uses TRBV18 with TRBJ1-3; TRBD1 is a possible D gene (5 bases). The CDR3 is made up of 16 amino acids. Trimming cost V 3 bases and J 4 bases, with 16 bases left between them. Germline V gene data show CDR1 as KGHSH and CDR2 as LQKENI. The CDR3 spells CASSPTLGVEGNTIYF. The CDR3 DNA is TGTGCCAGCTCACCGACCTTGGGGGTGGAAGGAAACACCATATATTTT.

The J gene is TRBJ2-7, the V gene TRBV12-3 or TRBV12-4; D is ambiguous. The V end lost 3 bases, the J end lost 3 bases, and 9 bases lay between the germline ends. The CDR3 covers 13 residues. The CDR3 coding sequence is TGTGCCAGCAGTTTGTTTACGGGCTACGAGCAGTACTTC. Its translation: CASSLFTGYEQYF.

This clone was picked up a small number of times. V and J are TRBV25-1 and TRBJ1-2; TRBD1 might be the D (5 bases). Germline V gene data show CDR1 as MGHDK and CDR2 as SYGVNS. The CDR3 has 14 residues. Trimming took 3 bases from V and 0 from J, leaving 8 bases between them. The CDR3 nucleotides read TGTGCCAGCAGTGAGAGGGGACCTAACTATGGCTACACCTTC. Its translation: CASSERGPNYGYTF.

This clone was observed a single time. This chain uses TRBV1 with TRBJ2-2; the D call TRBD1 from the table was never checked on the DNA. TRBV1 has pseudogene status. The CDR3 runs to 18 residues. In DNA form, the CDR3 reads TGCACCAGCAGCCAAGCTCCGGGACAGGGGACTTACACCGGGGAGCTGTTTTTT. It yields the protein CTSSQAPGQGTYTGELFF.

This rearrangement joins TRBV29-1 to TRBJ2-1; D call uncertain. The CDR3 consists of 12 residues. The germline CDR1 and CDR2 sequences are SQVTM and ANQGSEA. V lost 4 bases to trimming and J lost 1 base, with 5 bases between them. The CDR3 region has the DNA TGCAGCGTTGTCAGTTCCTACAATGAGCAGTTCTTC. Translation gives CSVVSSYNEQFF.

The chain joins TRBV9 to TRBJ2-7; D unclear. With 3 bases removed from V and 3 bases from J, the gap between germline ends came to 16 bases. The CDR3 runs 15 residues. Germline CDR1 is SGDLS and CDR2 is YYNGEE. The CDR3 protein is CASSAGPGGIYEQYF. The CDR3 nucleotides are TGTGCCAGCAGCGCCGGCCCCGGCGGTATCTACGAGCAGTACTTC.

The V gene is TRBV27, the J gene TRBJ1-4; D may be TRBD1 (6 bases). V gave up 5 bases and J gave up 7 bases, with 14 bases separating them. The CDR3 consists of 14 residues. Germline loops: CDR1 MNHEY, CDR2 SMNVEV (reference sequence). CDR3 sequence: CASSRGGTTEKLFF. The CDR3 coding sequence is TGTGCCAGCAGTAGAGGGGGGACGACTGAAAAACTGTTTTTT.

V gene TRBV6-5 combines with J gene TRBJ2-3; D possibly corresponds to TRBD1 (5 bases). Deletions cut 10 bases from V and 4 bases from J, with 9 bases between. CDR1 is MNHEY, CDR2 SVGAGI, per germline. The CDR3 contains 11 residues. The CDR3 nucleotides are TGTGCCACATTCAGGGCAGATACGCAGTATTTT. Its translation: CATFRADTQYF.

This clone appeared once. The V call is TRBV11-2, the J call TRBJ2-2, with D perhaps matching TRBD2 (5 bases). The V end was cut by 3 bases, the J end by 1 base, with 12 bases between. Per germline, CDR1 SGHAT and CDR2 FQNNGV. The CDR3 is made up of 16 amino acids. The CDR3 loop reads CASSFYGGLNTGELFF. The CDR3 DNA is TGTGCCAGCAGCTTTTACGGAGGCCTGAACACCGGGGAGCTGTTTTTT.

This clone has just a few counts. The CDR3 DNA is TGTGCCAGCAGCGTGGGCGGGAGTGGATACAATGAGCAGTTCTTC. Its translation is CASSVGGSGYNEQFF. The rearrangement joins TRBV9 to TRBJ2-1, with 7 bases matching TRBD2. The V segment lost 2 bases and the J segment 4 bases; nucleotides outside the gene matches: 6. This CDR3 has 15 residues. The germline V gene has CDR1 SGDLS and CDR2 YYNGEE.

This chain uses TRBV5-1 with TRBJ2-7, with 11 bases identical to TRBD1. Germline V gene lookup returns CDR1 SGHRS and CDR2 YFSETQ. The CDR3 extends over 14 amino acids. V lost 4 bases, J lost 5 bases, and 5 bases stayed unmatched. The CDR3 DNA is TGCGCCAGCAGCCCCGGACAGGGGGCCGACGAGCAGTACTTC. It is translated as CASSPGQGADEQYF.

The chain combines TRBV25-1 with TRBJ1-5, with 7 bases identical to TRBD1. Germline-derived CDR1 and CDR2 are MGHDK and SYGVNS. The V gene end was trimmed by 4 bases and the J gene end by 2 bases; junction bases not matched to a gene: 11. The CDR3 length is 17 residues. This CDR3 is CASSGGQPVSGNQPQHF. CDR3 DNA sequence: TGTGCCAGCAGTGGGGGACAGCCGGTTTCAGGCAATCAGCCCCAGCATTTT.

V gene TRBV3-1 (or the pseudogene TRBV3-2) combines with J gene TRBJ2-2, with D possibly TRBD1 on 5 matching bases. V dropped 2 bases and J dropped 3 bases, with 13 bases sitting between them. Germline CDR1 LGHDT, CDR2 YNNKEL (reference sequence). There are 16 residues in the CDR3. CDR3 sequence reads: CASSQYGQGYTGELFF. The CDR3 DNA reads as TGTGCCAGCAGCCAATACGGTCAGGGTTACACCGGGGAGCTGTTTTTT.

The chain couples TRBV6-2 or TRBV6-3 to TRBJ2-7; the match to TRBD2 covers 8 bases. The CDR3 loop spans 16 amino acids. CDR1 is MNHEY and CDR2 is SVGEGT in the germline V gene. With V trimmed by 6 bases and J by 6 bases, 16 bases remained unmatched. Here the CDR3 reads CASSGREQFMYGEQYF. For the CDR3, the DNA is TGTGCCAGCAGCGGGAGGGAGCAATTTATGTACGGCGAGCAGTACTTC.

The gene calls are TRBV6-5 and TRBJ2-2; 8 bases agree with TRBD1. Germline loops: CDR1 MNHEY, CDR2 SVGAGI. V lost 7 bases to trimming and J lost 4 bases; unmatched junction nucleotides: 8. CDR3 size: 15 residues. The CDR3 loop is CASNRGQGPTGELFF. Written as DNA, the CDR3 is TGTGCCAGCAATAGAGGACAGGGACCCACCGGGGAGCTGTTTTTT.

The chain couples TRBV19 to TRBJ2-7, with 7 bases that match TRBD2. With 6 bases clipped from V and 0 bases from J, the junction kept 5 bases outside the gene matches. Germline V lookup: CDR1 LNHDA, CDR2 SQIVND (reference sequence). This CDR3 comprises 14 residues. The DNA for the CDR3 is TGTGCCAGTAGCCCGGGCGGGGGCTCCTACGAGCAGTACTTC. As protein: CASSPGGGSYEQYF.